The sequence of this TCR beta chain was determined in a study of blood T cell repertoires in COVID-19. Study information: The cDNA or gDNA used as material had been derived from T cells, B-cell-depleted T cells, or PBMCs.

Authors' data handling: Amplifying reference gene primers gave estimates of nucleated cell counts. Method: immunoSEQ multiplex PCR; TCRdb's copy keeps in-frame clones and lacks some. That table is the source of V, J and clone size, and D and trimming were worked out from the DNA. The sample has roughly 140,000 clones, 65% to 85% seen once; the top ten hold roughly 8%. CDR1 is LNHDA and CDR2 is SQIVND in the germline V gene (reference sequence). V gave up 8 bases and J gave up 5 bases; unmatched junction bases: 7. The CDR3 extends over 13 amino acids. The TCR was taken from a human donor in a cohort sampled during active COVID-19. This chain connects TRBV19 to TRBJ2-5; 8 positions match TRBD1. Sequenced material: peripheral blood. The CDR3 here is CASRDRGFETQYF. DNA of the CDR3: TGTGCCAGTCGCGACAGGGGATTTGAGACCCAGTACTTC.